The present T cell receptor beta chain was sequenced within a study of cytomegalovirus exposure and HLA in healthy donors. Study overall: An earlier analysis found 95 million to 140 million unique TCR beta sequences from approximately 170 million T cells.

The CDR3 consists of 14 residues. Trimming pared 4 bases from V and 6 bases from J, leaving 16 bases between. Per the germline V gene, CDR1 is SGHRS and CDR2 is YFSETQ. Primers included in the PCR were 60 Vbeta and 13 Jbeta primers. The assay was immunoSEQ multiplex PCR, and TCRdb's table has in-frame clones only and misses some. The sample has under 200,000 clones, around 76% seen once. General study findings and limits: Accurate HLA-A and HLA-B prediction from TCR beta sequences was reported for most subjects. Among immune exposure information, only CMV serostatus was available.

Turning to this clone: The antigen remains undetermined.

The chain couples TRBV5-1 to TRBJ1-2; perhaps TRBD1 as D (5 bases). The specimen sequenced was PBMCs. This receptor was obtained from a woman aged 25 to 39 in good health and CMV-seropositive. The CDR3 sequence: CASSTGRVSDGYTF. As DNA, the CDR3 is TGCGCCAGCAGCACAGGACGGGTGTCGGATGGCTACACCTTC. Full variable domain (missing parts from reference TRBV5-1 and TRBJ1-2): KAGVTQTPRYLIKTRGQQVTLSCSPISGHRSVSWYQQTPGQGLQFLFEYFSETQRNKGNFPGRFSGRQFSNSRSEMNVSTLELGDSALYLCASSTGRVSDGYTFGSGTRLTVV.